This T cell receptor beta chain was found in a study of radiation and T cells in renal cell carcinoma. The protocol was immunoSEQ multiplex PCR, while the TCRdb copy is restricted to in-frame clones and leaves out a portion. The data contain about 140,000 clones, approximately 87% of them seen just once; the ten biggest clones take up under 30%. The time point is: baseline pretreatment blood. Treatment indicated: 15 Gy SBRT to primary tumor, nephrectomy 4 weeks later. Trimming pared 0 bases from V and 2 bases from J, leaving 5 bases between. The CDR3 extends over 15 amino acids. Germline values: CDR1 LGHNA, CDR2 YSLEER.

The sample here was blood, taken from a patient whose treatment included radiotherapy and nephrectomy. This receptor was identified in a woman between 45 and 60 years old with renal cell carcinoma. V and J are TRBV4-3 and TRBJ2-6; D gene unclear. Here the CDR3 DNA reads TGCGCCAGCAGCCAAGATGGCGCTGGGGCCAACGTCCTGACTTTC. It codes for CASSQDGAGANVLTF.